Presented here are 20 T cell receptor beta chains from one specimen sequenced in a study of T cell responses to AZD1222 COVID-19 vaccine. Profiled with immunoSEQ multiplex PCR; TCRdb holds only in-frame clones, not every one. The table records fewer than 150,000 clones, around 90% of them present only once. This material consisted of peripheral blood, taken 28 days after the second AZD1222 dose. These receptors were collected from an adult who received the AZD1222 COVID-19 vaccine.

The chain employs TRBV19 and TRBJ2-7, with 8 bases lining up with TRBD1. Trimming took 3 bases from V and 0 from J; bases not matched to a gene: 13. The CDR3 is 18 amino acids. CDR1 is LNHDA, CDR2 SQIVND, per germline (reference sequence). The CDR3 nucleotides are TGTGCCAGTAGTATGACAGGGGCTAGCTCATATACCTCCTACGAGCAGTACTTC. Translating gives CASSMTGASSYTSYEQYF.

V gene TRBV6-5 combines with J gene TRBJ2-5; TRBD2 matches at 9 bases. The germline CDR1 and CDR2 sequences are MNHEY and SVGAGI. This CDR3 is built from 15 residues. The junction had 9 bases not matched to a gene; V was cut back by 6 bases and J by 4 bases. The CDR3 DNA sequence: TGTGCCAGCAGAGCCTTGGGACTAGCTCGAGAGACCCAGTACTTC. Translated: CASRALGLARETQYF.

This clone was detected once. The V and J genes are TRBV6-5 and TRBJ1-1; the D is unclear. V lost 5 bases and J lost 0, with 13 bases in between. The germline gives CDR1 MNHEY, CDR2 SVGAGI. This CDR3 is built from 15 residues. The CDR3: CASSSSGLMNTEAFF. The CDR3 DNA reads as TGTGCCAGCAGTAGCTCGGGTCTTATGAACACTGAAGCTTTCTTT.

The CDR3 DNA is TGTGCCAGCAGTTTAATAGCGGGAGGAGAATACTTC. It is translated as CASSLIAGGEYF. This chain uses TRBV28 with TRBJ2-7; 10 bases match TRBD2. Germline V gene data show CDR1 as MDHEN and CDR2 as SYDVKM. This CDR3 contains 12 residues. V was clipped by 2 bases and J by 13 bases; unmatched bases: 5.

The V and J genes are TRBV6-2 or TRBV6-3 and TRBJ1-1; TRBD1 matches at 10 bases. From germline, CDR1 is MNHEY and CDR2 SVGEGT. There are 13 residues in the CDR3. V gave up 2 bases and J gave up 6 bases; unmatched junction bases: 0. CDR3 residues: CASSYGQGAEAFF. The CDR3 coding sequence is TGTGCCAGCAGTTACGGACAGGGGGCTGAAGCTTTCTTT.

The rearrangement links TRBV19 to TRBJ2-1; D is undetermined. CDR1 is LNHDA, CDR2 SQIVND, per germline (reference sequence). The CDR3 loop spans 13 amino acids. Trimming cost V 5 bases and J 1 base, with 6 bases left between them. CDR3 nucleotides: TGTGCCAGTAGTTTAGGGTCCTACAATGAGCAGTTCTTC. It is translated as CASSLGSYNEQFF.

The J gene is TRBJ1-2, the V gene TRBV29-1; weak D call: TRBD1 (6 bases). CDR1 is SQVTM, CDR2 ANQGSEA, per germline. V dropped 3 bases and J dropped 2 bases, with 19 bases sitting between them. The CDR3 runs 16 residues. The CDR3 spells CSVDSFLQGVNYGYTF. CDR3 bases: TGCAGCGTTGATTCGTTTTTACAGGGCGTGAACTATGGCTACACCTTC. Full variable domain (missing parts from reference TRBV29-1 and TRBJ1-2): SAVISQKPSRDICQRGTSLTIQCQVDSQVTMMFWYRQQPGQSLTLIATANQGSEATYESGFVIDKFPISRPNLTFSTLTVSNMSPEDSSIYLCSVDSFLQGVNYGYTFGSGTRLTVV.

The chain carries TRBV30 and TRBJ1-2; TRBD1 is a possible D gene (6 bases). Trimming pared 8 bases from V and 5 bases from J, leaving 12 bases between. Germline CDR1 reads GTSNPN; CDR2 reads SVGIG (reference sequence). CDR3 length: 11 amino acids. The chain's CDR3 is CAGQGGYGYTF. DNA of the CDR3: TGTGCCGGTCAAGGGGGGTATGGCTACACCTTC.

The chain recombines TRBV10-3 with TRBJ2-7; D may correspond to TRBD1 or TRBD2 (5 bases each). This CDR3 has 13 residues. Germline CDR1 and CDR2: ENHRY and SYGVKD. Trimming stripped 4 bases from V and 5 bases from J, with 12 bases between. CDR3: CAISVPGRDEQYF. DNA for the CDR3: TGTGCCATCAGTGTTCCAGGGCGGGACGAGCAGTACTTC.

A remark on this clone: The identical CDR3 is also encoded by other nucleotide sequences in the sample. The CDR3 sequence: CASSLYPPSGSNQPQHF. The CDR3 DNA reads TGTGCCAGCAGTTTATATCCCCCGTCTGGTAGCAATCAGCCCCAGCATTTT. This chain uses TRBV27 with TRBJ1-5; no reliable D call. Germline values: CDR1 MNHEY, CDR2 SMNVEV (reference sequence). Between the trimmed V and J ends, which lost 1 base and 0 bases, there was a span of 13 bases. The CDR3 extends over 17 amino acids.

The J gene is TRBJ1-3, the V gene TRBV5-1, with D unclear. V lost 0 bases and J lost 1, with 11 bases in between. CDR1 SGHRS and CDR2 YFSETQ come from the germline V gene. The CDR3 runs to 16 residues. CDR3 amino acids: CASSLGGKHSGNTIYF. CDR3 sequence (DNA): TGCGCCAGCAGCTTGGGTGGGAAACATTCTGGAAACACCATATATTTT.

The chain has TRBV15 and TRBJ1-5, with D possibly matching TRBD1 (5 bases). Germline-derived CDR1 and CDR2 are LNHNV and YYDKDF (reference sequence). V was cut by 0 bases and J by 3 bases, with 9 bases left in between. The CDR3 contains 15 residues. CDR3 DNA: TGTGCCACCAGCAGAGATGTAGGGGACAATCAGCCCCAGCATTTT. It is translated as CATSRDVGDNQPQHF.

This clone has more than one count but fewer than ten. The chain joins TRBV7-9 to TRBJ1-1; D unclear. The CDR3 contains 17 residues. Germline V gives CDR1 SEHNR, CDR2 FQNEAQ (reference sequence). Trimming left V 0 bases short and J 0 bases short, with 14 bases between. The CDR3: CASSLAPGPNMNTEAFF. The CDR3 DNA sequence: TGTGCCAGCAGCTTAGCCCCGGGCCCAAACATGAACACTGAAGCTTTCTTT. Complete variable domain (other parts from reference TRBV7-9 and TRBJ1-1): DTGVSQNPRHKITKRGQNVTFRCDPISEHNRLYWYRQTLGQGPEFLTYFQNEAQLEKSRLLSDRFSAERPKGSFSTLEIQRTEQGDSAMYLCASSLAPGPNMNTEAFFGQGTRLTVV.

The chain combines TRBV5-1 with TRBJ2-5; 15 nucleotides align to TRBD2. After removal of 4 bases from V and 1 base from J, the junction contained 11 bases not matched to a gene. Germline CDR1 reads SGHRS; CDR2 reads YFSETQ. The CDR3 is 19 residues long. In nucleotides, the CDR3 is TGCGCCAGCAGCGGGGGACTAGCGGGAGGAAAATCCATCCAAGAGACCCAGTACTTC. Encoded protein: CASSGGLAGGKSIQETQYF. Using reference TRBV5-1 and TRBJ2-5 for the parts outside the CDR3, the full variable domain is KAGVTQTPRYLIKTRGQQVTLSCSPISGHRSVSWYQQTPGQGLQFLFEYFSETQRNKGNFPGRFSGRQFSNSRSEMNVSTLELGDSALYLCASSGGLAGGKSIQETQYFGPGTRLLVL.

The chain employs TRBV7-8 and TRBJ2-2, with unresolved D. Germline lookup yields CDR1 SGHVS and CDR2 FQNEAQ. V was pared by 2 bases and J by 3 bases, with 4 bases between. CDR3 length equals 13 residues. In DNA form, the CDR3 reads TGTGCCAGCAGCTTACGGTACACCGGGGAGCTGTTTTTT. Amino acid sequence: CASSLRYTGELFF.

This chain connects TRBV11-2 to TRBJ1-3; no reliable D call. In germline, CDR1 is SGHAT, CDR2 FQNNGV. The CDR3 runs 13 residues. Trimming took 3 bases from V and 8 from J, leaving 11 bases between them. The CDR3 region is CASSFRQSDTIYF. The CDR3 nucleotides read TGTGCCAGCAGCTTTCGTCAATCGGACACCATATATTTT. The variable domain in full, with the rest retrieved from reference TRBV11-2 and TRBJ1-3, is EAGVAQSPRYKIIEKRQSVAFWCNPISGHATLYWYQQILGQGPKLLIQFQNNGVVDDSQLPKDRFSAERLKGVDSTLKIQPAKLEDSAVYLCASSFRQSDTIYFGEGSWLTVV.

The J gene is TRBJ1-5, the V gene TRBV19, with D uncertain. Trimming removed 7 bases from V and 2 bases from J, with 18 bases in between. Germline V gene sequence: CDR1 LNHDA, CDR2 SQIVND (reference sequence). The CDR3 consists of 16 residues. CDR3 in amino acids: CASKLSARWGNQPQHF. The CDR3 DNA reads TGTGCCAGTAAACTTAGTGCGAGATGGGGCAATCAGCCCCAGCATTTT.

The chain combines TRBV6-1 with TRBJ2-5, with 12 bases fitting TRBD2. The CDR3 length is 16 residues. In germline, CDR1 is MNHNS, CDR2 SASEGT. The junction had 4 bases not matched to a gene; V was cut back by 1 base and J by 4 bases. The CDR3 protein is CASSEETSGRSETQYF. Written as DNA, the CDR3 is TGTGCCAGCAGTGAAGAAACTAGCGGGAGGTCAGAGACCCAGTACTTC.

This chain joins TRBV7-2 and TRBJ2-5; TRBD1 might be the D (6 bases). V was shortened by 6 bases and J by 2 bases, with 16 bases between the two germline ends. The CDR3 consists of 15 residues. In germline, CDR1 is SGHTA, CDR2 FQGNSA. CDR3 region: CASSLHGQSQETQYF. CDR3 coding DNA: TGTGCCAGCAGTTTACATGGACAGTCTCAAGAGACCCAGTACTTC.

This clone turned up a few times. The J gene is TRBJ2-6, the V gene TRBV30; 7 bases map to TRBD1. The J segment lost 0 bases and the V segment lost 5 bases, leaving 7 bases of the junction unmatched. CDR1 is GTSNPN and CDR2 is SVGIG in the germline V gene (reference sequence). The CDR3 has 16 amino acids. CDR3 amino acids: CAWGQAAISGANVLTF. In nucleotides, the CDR3 is TGTGCCTGGGGACAGGCCGCAATCTCTGGGGCCAACGTCCTGACTTTC.